One and the same sample provided the 30 T cell receptor beta chains below, sequenced in a study of Graves' ophthalmopathy and Graves' hyperthyroidism. Amplification of the TCR beta CDR3 regions used RNA transcripts (as template). HTBI primers were employed in first-round RT-PCR, then a second-round multiplex PCR followed. TCRdb redid the calling of the multiplex PCR reads with MiXCR, one entry per CDR3 protein. The repertoire has almost 400,000 distinct CDR3 sequences, around 16% of them found once; the top ten carry 1.5% to 2%. The specimen sequenced was peripheral blood. These receptors were collected from a woman aged 18-29 years with Graves' ophthalmopathy.

The chain links TRBV6-1 to TRBJ1-6; TRBD1 matches 7 bases. Trimming cost V 4 bases and J 9 bases; bases outside gene matches: 3. The CDR3 consists of 13 residues. Looked up from germline, CDR1 is MNHNS and CDR2 is SASEGT. The CDR3 is CASSGDRVSPLHF. CDR3 nucleotide sequence: TGTGCCAGCAGTGGCGACAGGGTTTCACCCCTCCACTTT.

In its sample, this clonotype was seen many times. The chain links TRBV6-2 or TRBV6-3 to TRBJ1-1, with D unresolved. The V gene's germline CDR1 is MNHEY and CDR2 SVGEGT. CDR3 length: 13 amino acids. Trimming pared 6 bases from V and 4 bases from J, leaving 12 bases between. The CDR3 is CASRLGLGTEAFF. As DNA, the CDR3 is TGTGCCAGCAGACTGGGTTTGGGCACTGAAGCTTTCTTT.

The rearrangement joins TRBV12-3 or TRBV12-4 to TRBJ2-7, with 10 nucleotides matching TRBD2. CDR3 length: 16 residues. The trim removed 1 base at V and 4 bases at J, leaving 7 bases unmatched. CDR3 sequence (DNA): TGTGCCAGCAGTTTAGGCGGTAGCGGGAGGAGGTACGAGCAGTACTTC. It codes for CASSLGGSGRRYEQYF.

This clonotype was recorded at least ten times. This chain uses TRBV6-2 or TRBV6-3 with TRBJ1-1; D ambiguous. CDR3 length: 13 amino acids. Germline values: CDR1 MNHEY, CDR2 SVGEGT. Trimming cost V 7 bases and J 5 bases, with 14 bases left between them. The CDR3 coding sequence is TGTGCCAGCACCCAAGGGTCCAGGACTGAAGCTTTCTTT. Its protein product is CASTQGSRTEAFF.

This clonotype was recorded many times. The chain recombines TRBV9 with TRBJ2-7, with unresolved D. This CDR3 has 15 amino acids. Germline V gene lookup returns CDR1 SGDLS and CDR2 YYNGEE. V lost 0 bases to trimming and J lost 4 bases, with 14 bases between them. The CDR3 DNA sequence: TGTGCCAGCAGCGTAGATGGTACGGTGCGGTACGAGCAGTACTTC. Translated: CASSVDGTVRYEQYF.

This clonotype was observed many times. The chain recombines TRBV27 with TRBJ1-5; tentatively, D is TRBD1 (6 bases). V gave up 4 bases and J gave up 6 bases, with 10 bases separating them. The CDR3 extends over 13 amino acids. Germline CDR1 MNHEY, CDR2 SMNVEV (reference sequence). The CDR3 coding sequence is TGTGCCAGCAGTTCACAGGGAATTCAGCCCCAGCATTTT. Protein product: CASSSQGIQPQHF.

In its sample, this clonotype was seen many times. The rearrangement joins TRBV4-2 to TRBJ2-3; 10 bases align to TRBD2. CDR3 length: 17 amino acids. Germline assignment: CDR1 LGHNA and CDR2 YNFKEQ. V was pared by 0 bases and J by 4 bases, with 7 bases of the junction left unmatched. The CDR3 here is CASSQDRAGGPSDTQYF. CDR3 nucleotides: TGTGCCAGCAGCCAAGACCGAGCGGGGGGGCCGTCAGATACGCAGTATTTT.

This clonotype was seen repeatedly, ten times or more. CDR3: CASSLSPGGWYEQYF. In DNA form, the CDR3 reads TGTGCCAGCAGCTTATCGCCGGGAGGGTGGTACGAGCAGTACTTC. The V gene is TRBV7-3, the J gene TRBJ2-7; TRBD2 matches 8 bases. With V trimmed by 2 bases and J by 4 bases, 7 bases remained unmatched. The CDR3 consists of 15 residues. The V gene's germline CDR1 is SGHTA and CDR2 FQGTGA.

This clonotype was counted at least ten times. The genes are TRBV7-2 and TRBJ2-5; D might be TRBD1 (5 bases). The CDR3 has 14 amino acids. V was pared by 3 bases and J by 5 bases, with 13 bases between. Germline V gene sequence: CDR1 SGHTA, CDR2 FQGNSA. The CDR3 spells CASSFTGPGETQYF. DNA for the CDR3: TGTGCCAGCAGCTTTACCGGGCCAGGGGAGACCCAGTACTTC.

The J gene is TRBJ2-5, the V gene TRBV6-5; 7 nucleotides agree with TRBD2. This CDR3 has 16 amino acids. V dropped 0 bases and J dropped 1; count of bases not matched to a gene: 5. Germline CDR1 is MNHEY and CDR2 is SVGAGI. CDR3 residues: CASSYSSASGQETQYF. The CDR3 nucleotides are TGTGCCAGCAGTTACTCGAGCGCTAGCGGCCAAGAGACCCAGTACTTC.

This clonotype was counted ten times or more. J is TRBJ2-7 and V is TRBV7-2, with a possible D match to TRBD1 (6 bases). V shed 4 bases and J shed 1 base, with 14 bases lying between them. CDR3 size: 15 residues. Germline CDR1 reads SGHTA; CDR2 reads FQGNSA. The CDR3 reads CASSSGTRASYEQYF. CDR3 coding DNA: TGTGCCAGCAGCTCCGGGACACGGGCGTCCTACGAGCAGTACTTC.

This clonotype was counted ten times or more. The gene calls are TRBV28 and TRBJ2-7; possibly TRBD1 for D (5 bases). Germline values: CDR1 MDHEN, CDR2 SYDVKM. The V end was cut by 5 bases, the J end by 1 base, with 15 bases between. This CDR3 region has 15 residues. CDR3 residues: CASSHSRALSYEQYF. The CDR3 DNA reads TGTGCCAGCAGTCATTCCAGGGCCCTTTCCTACGAGCAGTACTTC.

This clonotype was picked up many times. V and J are TRBV6-2 or TRBV6-3 and TRBJ1-5; 7 bases map to TRBD1. Germline lookup yields CDR1 MNHEY and CDR2 SVGEGT. With V trimmed by 7 bases and J by 7 bases, 10 bases remained unmatched. CDR3 size: 14 residues. The chain's CDR3 is CASTPGGSGQPQHF. CDR3 DNA: TGTGCCAGCACCCCAGGGGGTTCAGGACAGCCCCAGCATTTT.

This clonotype was seen repeatedly, ten times or more. This could be a read error, since a much larger clone is one nucleotide away. CDR3 bases: TGCAGTGCTAGTTGGTTAGAAAAGACCCAGTACTTC. Encoded protein: CSASWLEKTQYF. The V call is TRBV20-1, the J call TRBJ2-5; D unclear. CDR3 length equals 12 residues. Trimming removed 3 bases at V and 6 bases at J, with 11 bases between. From germline, CDR1 is DFQATT and CDR2 SNEGSKA (reference sequence).

The table lists this clonotype with many counts. V is TRBV6-5 and J is TRBJ1-2; D not certain. The CDR3 contains 14 residues. Germline assignment: CDR1 MNHEY and CDR2 SVGAGI. V lost 2 bases, J lost 4 bases, and 11 bases lay in between. CDR3 region: CASSYTTAGYGYTF. The DNA of the CDR3 is TGTGCCAGCAGTTACACGACGGCGGGCTATGGCTACACCTTC.

This clonotype was counted ten times or more. This chain links TRBV19 with TRBJ2-4; 13 bases are shared with TRBD2. J lost 7 bases, V lost 3 bases, and 9 bases had no gene match. The CDR3 is 17 amino acids. Germline V gene sequence: CDR1 LNHDA, CDR2 SQIVND (reference sequence). The CDR3 sequence: CASSIRGTSGEGNIQYF. CDR3 bases: TGTGCCAGTAGTATTAGGGGGACTAGCGGGGAAGGGAACATTCAGTACTTC.

The sample holds many counts of this clonotype. The chain uses TRBV5-4 and TRBJ2-2; 7 bases are a match to TRBD1. The CDR3 totals 16 residues. With 0 bases clipped from V and 5 bases from J, the junction kept 7 bases outside the gene matches. CDR1 and CDR2 (germline): SGHNT, YYREEE (reference sequence). CDR3 sequence reads: CASSLGGAGGTGELFF. CDR3 bases: TGTGCCAGCAGCTTGGGAGGTGCAGGGGGAACCGGGGAGCTGTTTTTT.

The rearrangement links TRBV19 to TRBJ1-5, with D tentatively TRBD1 (6 bases). Per germline, CDR1 LNHDA and CDR2 SQIVND (reference sequence). This CDR3 is built from 16 residues. V was pared by 5 bases and J by 0 bases, with 14 bases between. The CDR3 is CASSGGRQYSNQPQHF. The CDR3 DNA reads TGTGCCAGTAGTGGGGGGCGCCAATATAGCAATCAGCCCCAGCATTTT.

V is TRBV18 and J is TRBJ1-2; D is unresolved. Trimming removed 2 bases at V and 8 bases at J, with 9 bases between. CDR3 size: 12 residues. In germline, CDR1 is KGHSH, CDR2 LQKENI. The CDR3 sequence is CASSPEAIGYTF. CDR3 DNA sequence: TGTGCCAGCTCACCAGAAGCGATAGGCTACACCTTC. Drawing the rest from reference TRBV18 and TRBJ1-2, the complete variable domain is NAGVMQNPRHLVRRRGQEARLRCSPMKGHSHVYWYRQLPEEGLKFMVYLQKENIIDESGMPKERFSAEFPKEGPSILRIQQVVRGDSAAYFCASSPEAIGYTFGSGTRLTVV.

This clonotype was counted many times. This chain connects TRBV11-3 to TRBJ2-3, with D hard to call. This CDR3 contains 13 residues. CDR1 and CDR2 (germline): SGHNT, YENEEA. Trimming took off 1 base at V and 8 bases at J, with 10 bases between the two ends. CDR3 in amino acids: CASSLGASGTQYF. CDR3 nucleotide sequence: TGTGCCAGCAGCTTAGGGGCCTCCGGTACGCAGTATTTT.

Remarks on this clonotype: It may be a read error: a sequence one base away is much more abundant. This sequence joins TRBV9 and TRBJ1-2; D perhaps matches TRBD1 (5 bases). This CDR3 has 12 amino acids. The germline gives CDR1 SGDLS, CDR2 YYNGEE. Trimming removed 4 bases from V and 3 bases from J, with 7 bases in between. CDR3 sequence (DNA): TGTGCCAGCAGCCAGGGACACTATGGCTACACCTTC. Amino acid sequence: CASSQGHYGYTF.

There are many counts of this clonotype. The chain employs TRBV5-1 and TRBJ1-6; no clear D gene. Germline-derived CDR1 and CDR2 are SGHRS and YFSETQ. Trimming shortened V by 0 bases and J by 1 base, and 11 bases separated the two germline ends. The CDR3 is made up of 17 amino acids. The CDR3 here is CASSLESSGSYNSPLHF. The CDR3 DNA is TGCGCCAGCAGCTTGGAGTCCTCGGGGTCCTATAATTCACCCCTCCACTTT.

In its sample, this clonotype was seen many times. The chain is built from TRBV6-2 or TRBV6-3 and TRBJ2-6, with TRBD2 matching 7 bases. Germline CDR1 MNHEY, CDR2 SVGEGT. Germline trimming cut 7 bases from V and 0 bases from J; bases unmatched to any gene: 6. The CDR3 is 16 residues long. CDR3 DNA: TGTGCCAGCACCAAAGCGGGGTTCTCTGGGGCCAACGTCCTGACTTTC. It is translated as CASTKAGFSGANVLTF.

This clonotype showed up many times. V is TRBV11-2 and J is TRBJ1-1; D unresolved. Germline CDR1 SGHAT, CDR2 FQNNGV. This CDR3 has 16 amino acids. V gave up 5 bases and J gave up 0 bases, with 16 bases separating them. The CDR3 region has the DNA TGTGCCAGCAGCCCCCGTAGAGGAACTATGAACACTGAAGCTTTCTTT. Amino acids: CASSPRRGTMNTEAFF. The entire variable domain, with the rest obtained from reference TRBV11-2 and TRBJ1-1, is as follows: EAGVAQSPRYKIIEKRQSVAFWCNPISGHATLYWYQQILGQGPKLLIQFQNNGVVDDSQLPKDRFSAERLKGVDSTLKIQPAKLEDSAVYLCASSPRRGTMNTEAFFGQGTRLTVV.

This clonotype has at least ten counts. CDR3 in amino acids: CASSPRVFYEQYF. CDR3 nucleotides: TGTGCCAGCAGCCCCCGAGTTTTCTACGAGCAGTACTTC. V is TRBV7-2 and J is TRBJ2-7; the D is unclear. Looked up from germline, CDR1 is SGHTA and CDR2 is FQGNSA. This CDR3 comprises 13 residues. V was trimmed by 5 bases and J by 3 bases, leaving 11 bases between them. Filled out from reference TRBV7-2 and TRBJ2-7, the complete variable domain reads GAGVSQSPSNKVTEKGKDVELRCDPISGHTALYWYRQSLGQGLEFLIYFQGNSAPDKSGLPSDRFSAERTGGSVSTLTIQRTQQEDSAVYLCASSPRVFYEQYFGPGTRLTVT.

V and J are TRBV29-1 and TRBJ2-7; 7 nucleotides match TRBD1. With V trimmed by 0 bases and J by 3 bases, 5 bases remained unmatched. The germline CDR1 and CDR2 sequences are SQVTM and ANQGSEA. This CDR3 spans 14 amino acids. This CDR3 is CSVEDDRVGYEQYF. CDR3 bases: TGCAGCGTTGAAGATGACAGGGTGGGCTACGAGCAGTACTTC.

This clonotype was observed at least ten times. CDR3 residues: CASSPNPGQGANYGYTF. The CDR3 bases are TGTGCCAGCAGTCCCAACCCCGGACAGGGAGCTAACTATGGCTACACCTTC. The rearrangement uses TRBV12-3 or TRBV12-4 and TRBJ1-2; 8 positions match TRBD1. Trimming took 5 bases from V and 0 from J; bases not matched to a gene: 11. The CDR3 has 17 residues.

This clonotype was found many times. The genes are TRBV2 and TRBJ1-5, with TRBD1 identical over 8 bases. Germline V lookup: CDR1 SNHLY, CDR2 FYNNEI. V shed 6 bases, J shed 2 bases, and the junction held 6 bases outside the gene matches. The CDR3 runs to 15 residues. CDR3 region: CASRGWGQGNQPQHF. The DNA for the CDR3 is TGTGCCAGCAGGGGGTGGGGACAGGGCAATCAGCCCCAGCATTTT. Together with reference TRBV2 and TRBJ1-5, the CDR3 gives the full variable domain: EPEVTQTPSHQVTQMGQEVILRCVPISNHLYFYWYRQILGQKVEFLVSFYNNEISEKSEIFDDQFSVERPDGSNFTLKIRSTKLEDSAMYFCASRGWGQGNQPQHFGDGTRLSIL.

This clonotype was seen at least ten times. V and J are TRBV28 and TRBJ1-1, with 7 nucleotides matching TRBD1. This CDR3 spans 13 amino acids. Germline CDR1 is MDHEN and CDR2 is SYDVKM. The V segment lost 6 bases and the J segment 7 bases; nucleotides outside the gene matches: 8. CDR3: CASRVRGGFEAFF. CDR3 sequence (DNA): TGTGCCAGCAGGGTTCGAGGGGGCTTTGAAGCTTTCTTT.

This clonotype was seen many times. V and J are TRBV19 and TRBJ2-2; 9 bases agree with TRBD2. From germline, CDR1 is LNHDA and CDR2 SQIVND (reference sequence). CDR3 length: 14 amino acids. V lost 4 bases, J lost 7 bases, and 4 bases stayed unmatched. The CDR3 bases are TGTGCCAGTAGTAGGAGTAGCGGGGGCGGGGAGCTGTTTTTT. Protein: CASSRSSGGGELFF.